The 8 T cell receptor beta chains reported below all come from one sample, sequenced in a study of STAT5B mutations in CD4+ large granular lymphocyte leukemia. Here immunoSEQ multiplex PCR was the method, and the copy in TCRdb shows in-frame clones only, minus some. The sample shows roughly 30,000 clones, around 90% of them seen only once. The specimen was CD4+ T cells from blood buffy coats. Every receptor here comes from a human donor in good health.

The V gene is TRBV2, the J gene TRBJ2-7; D uncertain. V was shortened by 3 bases and J by 2 bases, with 5 bases between the two germline ends. Germline lookup yields CDR1 SNHLY and CDR2 FYNNEI. The CDR3 sequence is 12 residues long. The CDR3 sequence: CASSEGTYEQYF. CDR3 DNA: TGTGCCAGCAGTGAGGGGACCTACGAGCAGTACTTC. The whole variable domain, filled in from reference TRBV2 and TRBJ2-7, reads EPEVTQTPSHQVTQMGQEVILRCVPISNHLYFYWYRQILGQKVEFLVSFYNNEISEKSEIFDDQFSVERPDGSNFTLKIRSTKLEDSAMYFCASSEGTYEQYFGPGTRLTVT.

The V gene is TRBV7-2, the J gene TRBJ1-1; a weak D match, TRBD1 (5 bases). Germline lookup yields CDR1 SGHTA and CDR2 FQGNSA. V was cut by 1 base and J by 3 bases, with 12 bases left in between. There are 15 residues in the CDR3. CDR3 coding DNA: TGTGCCAGCAGCTTAGGGCCAGGGTGGGACACTGAAGCTTTCTTT. This codes for CASSLGPGWDTEAFF.

The chain uses TRBV29-1 and TRBJ1-1, with 9 positions matching TRBD1. The V and J ends lost 6 bases and 8 bases, in that order; junction bases with no gene match: 4. CDR1 SQVTM and CDR2 ANQGSEA come from the germline V gene. The CDR3 runs 11 residues. The CDR3 DNA reads TGCAGCGTGAGGGACAGGGAAGAAGCTTTCTTT. Its translation is CSVRDREEAFF.

The chain has TRBV28 and TRBJ1-4; possibly TRBD1 for D (6 bases). Trimming removed 3 bases at V and 4 bases at J, with 18 bases between. This CDR3 has 17 residues. Germline V gene data show CDR1 as MDHEN and CDR2 as SYDVKM. CDR3 sequence reads: CASSFLWGAQDNEKLFF. CDR3 in DNA: TGTGCCAGCAGTTTTCTCTGGGGGGCGCAGGATAATGAAAAACTGTTTTTT. The complete variable domain, with remaining parts taken from reference TRBV28 and TRBJ1-4, reads DVKVTQSSRYLVKRTGEKVFLECVQDMDHENMFWYRQDPGLGLRLIYFSYDVKMKEKGDIPEGYSVSREKKERFSLILESASTNQTSMYLCASSFLWGAQDNEKLFFGSGTQLSVL.

The V call is TRBV19, the J call TRBJ2-1, with 10 bases that match TRBD1. V was clipped by 8 bases and J by 4 bases; unmatched bases: 2. The CDR3 contains 13 residues. Germline values: CDR1 LNHDA, CDR2 SQIVND (reference sequence). The CDR3 DNA reads as TGTGCCAGTCGGGGACAGGGGTACAATGAGCAGTTCTTC. It encodes CASRGQGYNEQFF.

Remarks on this clone: One end of the junction is discordant with germline, which a read error may explain. The gene calls are TRBV2 and TRBJ2-1, with D possibly being TRBD2 (6 bases). This CDR3 comprises 16 residues. CDR1 is SNHLY, CDR2 FYNNEI, per germline. The CDR3 spells CASSAKTGTSSNEQFF. In DNA form, the CDR3 reads TGTGCCAGCAGTGCAAAAACCGGGACTTCCTCCAATGAGCAGTTCTTC.

V gene TRBV29-1 combines with J gene TRBJ2-5; 7 bases are shared with TRBD1. CDR1 and CDR2 from the germline V gene are SQVTM and ANQGSEA. V lost 2 bases to trimming and J lost 5 bases; unmatched junction nucleotides: 2. The CDR3 runs 12 residues. The CDR3 DNA sequence: TGCAGCGTTGAATGGACAGGCGAGACCCAGTACTTC. Translation gives CSVEWTGETQYF. The full variable domain, completed using reference TRBV29-1 and TRBJ2-5, is SAVISQKPSRDICQRGTSLTIQCQVDSQVTMMFWYRQQPGQSLTLIATANQGSEATYESGFVIDKFPISRPNLTFSTLTVSNMSPEDSSIYLCSVEWTGETQYFGPGTRLLVL.

The CDR3 sequence: CASSMSTVTYGYTF. The CDR3 DNA reads TGTGCCAGTAGTATGTCGACGGTCACGTATGGCTACACCTTC. The chain joins TRBV19 to TRBJ1-2, with D unclear. Trimming removed 3 bases from V and 5 bases from J, with 13 bases in between. The CDR3 extends over 14 amino acids. The germline V gene encodes CDR1 LNHDA and CDR2 SQIVND (reference sequence).